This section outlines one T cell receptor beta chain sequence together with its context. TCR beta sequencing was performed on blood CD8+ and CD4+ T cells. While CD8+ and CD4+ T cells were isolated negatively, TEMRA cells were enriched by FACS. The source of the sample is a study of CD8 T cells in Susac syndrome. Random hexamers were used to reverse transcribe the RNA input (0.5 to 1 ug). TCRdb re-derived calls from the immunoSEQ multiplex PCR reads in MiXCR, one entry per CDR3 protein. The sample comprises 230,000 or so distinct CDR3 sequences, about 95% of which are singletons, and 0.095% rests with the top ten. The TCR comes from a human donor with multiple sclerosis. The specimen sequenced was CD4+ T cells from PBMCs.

CDR3 region: CASRQDRDRGYNEQFF. In DNA form, the CDR3 reads TGTGCCAGCAGACAGGACCGGGACAGGGGATACAATGAGCAGTTCTTC. The J gene is TRBJ2-1, the V gene TRBV12-3 or TRBV12-4; TRBD1 matches at 10 bases. V trimming: 6 bases; J trimming: 4 bases; junction bases outside the gene matches: 9. The CDR3 consists of 16 residues.